This T cell receptor beta chain appears in the sequencing data of a study of blood T cells in healthy people across ages (dated by TCRdb to the mid-2010s). About the investigation overall: In model experiments, template switching captured roughly one uniquely barcoded TCR beta cDNA molecule for every two T cells. The donors were divided into four age groups: young (average around 17 years), middle-aged (around 37), aged (62) and long-lived (82). To avoid experimental bias, donors of different ages were randomly spread across the sequencing lanes. Two additional independent replicas of 1 million unique cDNA reads from the same blood draw were analyzed for two donors (one aged 18 to 30 and one aged 80 or older). Using deep sequencing normalized with unique cDNA molecular identifiers, the study measured how TCR beta repertoire diversity changes with age.

A word on this clonotype: Its antigen target is currently unknown. No base quality values were provided; no much bigger clone lies one nucleotide off.

Overall results and qualifications from the work: There was a strong correlation between observed TCR beta diversity and the percentage of naive T cells measured by flow cytometry. Donor CMV infection status was unknown, potentially confounding age-related changes in expanded clonotypes. Bulk unsorted PBMC profiling prevented conclusive comparison of naive and antigen-experienced compartments. Total diversity estimates from one million sequenced T cells were considered lower bounds and underestimates. The long-lived group showed more naive CD4+ T cells, fewer expanded clones and increased TCR diversity than the aged group, suggesting age selection. Observed TCR beta diversity per million T cells fell roughly linearly with age, and a significant reduction was already apparent by age approximately 41.

CDR1 and CDR2, per the germline V gene (reference sequence), are LNHDA and SQIVND. Counted from cysteine to phenylalanine, this CDR3 has 18 amino acids. Of all the DNA, just the CDR3 is kept, 54 bases in frame from base 1. V is trimmed back by 0 bases and J by 7 bases, and the junction contains 10 bases that no gene match accounts for. Library creation used 5' RACE. Sequenced on an Illumina HiSeq 2500. A second PCR of roughly 7 to 12 cycles was run with a J-beta primer mix and a sample-barcoded 5' primer. A template-switch 5' adaptor carrying 12 random nucleotides introduced a unique molecular identifier onto each TCR beta cDNA molecule. At least 2.5 million CDR3-containing paired-end reads were obtained from each sample. First-strand cDNA synthesis was performed from all RNA using the Mint cDNA synthesis kit, with priming by a TRBC-specific oligonucleotide. All cDNA was treated with uracil-DNA glycosylase and then went through a first 18-cycle PCR with the universal primers M1SS and BC2_uni_R. Processing in the source paper ran as follows. For normalization, 1 million high-quality reads were randomly selected from each sample, with every read carrying a distinct molecular identifier. Reads with shared molecular identifiers were discarded instead of being binned into consensus sequences. MiTCR, set to a Q25 quality threshold and the strictest error-elimination algorithm, was used for CDR3 identification, clonotype clustering and error correction. Lower-bound total TCR beta diversity was estimated with a nonparametric unseen species model using Euler transformation. Starting from the raw public reads, TCRdb applied fastp trimming at Q25, assembled clones with MiXCR and retained in-frame beta chains. Records with the same CDR3 protein are collapsed into one entry carrying the most frequent genes and DNA. TCRdb assigned the V and J calls; the authors' analysis was not used. The sample table holds roughly 1,700,000 distinct CDR3 sequences, of which about 28% were seen once. The ten top clones hold less than 9.5% of the sample.

Systemically healthy Caucasian individuals from Russia, 35 to 50 in total and aged about 6 to 100 years, were included as donors. Each donor gave 8.5 to 10 milliliters of peripheral blood, collected into EDTA-treated Vacutainer tubes. PBMCs were isolated by Ficoll-Paque density-gradient centrifugation, with at least 6 million obtained per sample. Trizol reagent was used to extract total RNA from PBMCs, with at least 5.5 micrograms per sample. For every donor, flow cytometry on a PBMC aliquot measured the percentage of naive CD45RAhigh/CD27high T cells. The chain joins TRBV19 to TRBJ2-1; a stretch of 12 junction bases matches TRBD2. The source is a woman under 40 in good health. Sequenced material: blood. The DNA sequence is as follows: TGTGCCAGTAGTATAGACCAGACTAGCGGGAGTATCGGGAATGAGCAGTTCTTC. Its product reads: CASSIDQTSGSIGNEQFF.